The next 28 T cell receptor beta chains were all read from a single sample in a study of shared clonotypes between healthy human individuals. Sequenced by immunoSEQ multiplex PCR; TCRdb stores in-frame clones only, minus some. The data show 2 million to 2.5 million clones, just over 90% seen once. The sequencing sample was made of naive CD4+ T cells from PBMCs. Subset here: CD45RA+ positively selected. The receptors shown here come from a man between 18 and 29 years old in good health. Some clones in this sample may be carry-over from other donors' samples.

The chain combines TRBV6-1 with TRBJ2-7; 14 bases map to TRBD2. The CDR3 runs 16 residues. Germline CDR1 reads MNHNS; CDR2 reads SASEGT. V gave up 3 bases and J gave up 7 bases; unmatched junction bases: 8. The CDR3: CASSERLAGGPREQYF. As DNA, the CDR3 is TGTGCCAGCAGTGAGAGACTAGCGGGAGGGCCGCGGGAGCAGTACTTC.

The rearrangement uses TRBV5-4 and TRBJ2-3; TRBD1 aligns across 8 bases. Germline V lookup: CDR1 SGHNT, CDR2 YYREEE (reference sequence). With 4 bases clipped from V and 4 bases from J, the junction kept 5 bases outside the gene matches. There are 14 residues in the CDR3. CDR3 bases: TGTGCCAGCAGCGTCAGGGGGCTGGCAGATACGCAGTATTTT. As protein: CASSVRGLADTQYF.

This rearrangement joins TRBV5-1 to TRBJ1-6; possible D gene TRBD1, 6 bases. V lost 2 bases to trimming and J lost 7 bases, with 19 bases between them. Germline-derived CDR1 and CDR2 are SGHRS and YFSETQ. The CDR3 totals 17 residues. The CDR3 DNA reads as TGCGCCAGCAGCTTTAGGGGTCCGGGACAACCCAATTCACCCCTCCACTTT. It encodes CASSFRGPGQPNSPLHF.

The V and J genes are TRBV5-1 and TRBJ2-7; 9 nucleotides match TRBD2. The length of the CDR3 is 16 residues. J was trimmed by 2 bases and V by 1 base; bases with no gene match: 7. The germline V gene has CDR1 SGHRS and CDR2 YFSETQ. The CDR3 loop is CASSLRAGGTTYEQYF. The DNA for the CDR3 is TGCGCCAGCAGCTTGCGGGCGGGAGGGACAACCTACGAGCAGTACTTC.

The chain links TRBV7-6 to TRBJ2-1; 7 bases are a match to TRBD2. CDR1 and CDR2 (germline): SGHVS, FNYEAQ. This CDR3 spans 17 amino acids. Trimming at V came to 3 bases and at J to 5 bases, leaving 13 bases not matched to a gene. CDR3 in DNA: TGTGCCAGCAGCTTCGGCGGTTGGACTAGGGCCGACAATGAGCAGTTCTTC. This translates into CASSFGGWTRADNEQFF.

The V gene is TRBV30, the J gene TRBJ2-7; 10 nucleotides match TRBD2. The CDR3 is made up of 13 amino acids. The germline V gene has CDR1 GTSNPN and CDR2 SVGIG (reference sequence). The junction had 7 bases not matched to a gene; V was cut back by 7 bases and J by 4 bases. The DNA of the CDR3 is TGTGCCTACTCCGGGACTAGCGTGTACGAGCAGTACTTC. Residues: CAYSGTSVYEQYF.

In this sample, this clone turned up a few times. This chain uses TRBV28 with TRBJ2-2; 7 nucleotides line up with TRBD1. Germline CDR1 and CDR2: MDHEN and SYDVKM. After removal of 5 bases from V and 2 bases from J, the junction contained 11 bases not matched to a gene. The CDR3 totals 17 residues. The CDR3 loop is CASSPRTGTVNTGELFF. Here the CDR3 DNA reads TGTGCCAGCAGTCCCCGAACCGGGACAGTCAACACCGGGGAGCTGTTTTTT. Full variable domain (remainder filled in from reference TRBV28 and TRBJ2-2): DVKVTQSSRYLVKRTGEKVFLECVQDMDHENMFWYRQDPGLGLRLIYFSYDVKMKEKGDIPEGYSVSREKKERFSLILESASTNQTSMYLCASSPRTGTVNTGELFFGEGSRLTVL.

The chain recombines TRBV28 with TRBJ1-1, with D hard to call. The CDR3 is 16 amino acids. Germline CDR1 is MDHEN and CDR2 is SYDVKM. Trimming pared 1 base from V and 0 bases from J, leaving 12 bases between. Here the CDR3 DNA reads TGTGCCAGCAGTTTATCGCCCCCAGGAGTGAACACTGAAGCTTTCTTT. Its translation: CASSLSPPGVNTEAFF.

This rearrangement joins TRBV5-6 to TRBJ2-7; D remains unclear. The CDR3 spans 13 residues. Germline V lookup: CDR1 SGHDT, CDR2 YYEEEE. Trimming took 3 bases from V and 3 from J, leaving 10 bases between them. As DNA, the CDR3 is TGTGCCAGCAGCTCCTTCTCCAACTACGAGCAGTACTTC. Its protein is CASSSFSNYEQYF.

This clone appeared once. The chain couples TRBV7-6 to TRBJ2-7, with a tentative D call TRBD1 (6 bases). This CDR3 is 15 amino acids long. CDR1 is SGHVS and CDR2 is FNYEAQ in the germline V gene. Trimming stripped 5 bases from V and 7 bases from J, with 21 bases between. The CDR3 is CASSATTGSTGEQYF. The CDR3 DNA reads as TGTGCCAGCAGCGCGACGACAGGCTCTACGGGGGAGCAGTACTTC.

The rearrangement uses TRBV2 and TRBJ2-3; D perhaps matches TRBD2 (5 bases). Between the trimmed V and J ends, which lost 7 bases and 2 bases, there was a span of 10 bases. Germline loops: CDR1 SNHLY, CDR2 FYNNEI. CDR3 length: 13 amino acids. The CDR3 is CASNQDFTDTQYF. The CDR3 DNA is TGTGCCAGCAACCAGGACTTCACAGATACGCAGTATTTT.

The chain joins TRBV7-9 to TRBJ1-1; tentative D call: TRBD1 (5 bases). CDR1 and CDR2 (germline): SEHNR, FQNEAQ (reference sequence). Trimming shortened V by 7 bases and J by 3 bases, and 21 bases separated the two germline ends. The CDR3 sequence is 16 residues long. Here the CDR3 reads CASTPGGARLDTEAFF. CDR3 in DNA: TGTGCCAGCACCCCCGGGGGTGCCCGGTTGGACACTGAAGCTTTCTTT.

The chain uses TRBV27 and TRBJ1-5; TRBD1 aligns across 7 bases. Germline V gene sequence: CDR1 MNHEY, CDR2 SMNVEV (reference sequence). This CDR3 region has 15 residues. Trimming at V came to 5 bases and at J to 4 bases, leaving 8 bases not matched to a gene. CDR3 coding DNA: TGTGCCAGCAGTATACAGGGGAGGGGGAATCAGCCCCAGCATTTT. Its translation is CASSIQGRGNQPQHF.

This clone was observed once. The chain employs TRBV6-5 and TRBJ2-7; 13 nucleotides agree with TRBD2. The V gene end was trimmed by 2 bases and the J gene end by 4 bases; junction bases not matched to a gene: 2. Germline CDR1 reads MNHEY; CDR2 reads SVGAGI. The CDR3 is 15 residues long. The CDR3 loop reads CASSYGTSGKYEQYF. Here the CDR3 DNA reads TGTGCCAGCAGTTACGGGACTAGCGGGAAATACGAGCAGTACTTC.

This sequence joins TRBV28 and TRBJ2-7; TRBD2 agrees at 11 bases. The CDR3 spans 17 residues. V trimming: 3 bases; J trimming: 6 bases; junction bases outside the gene matches: 13. CDR1 and CDR2 from the germline V gene are MDHEN and SYDVKM. The CDR3 DNA reads as TGTGCCAGCAGTTTCCCCGGGACTAGCGGAGTTCTGGTCGAGCAGTACTTC. Translating it yields CASSFPGTSGVLVEQYF.

This chain uses TRBV11-3 with TRBJ2-2; 7 bases match TRBD1. Trimming at V came to 1 base and at J to 6 bases, leaving 11 bases not matched to a gene. This CDR3 has 17 amino acids. Germline loops: CDR1 SGHNT, CDR2 YENEEA. The DNA of the CDR3 is TGTGCCAGCAGCTTAGGGGTAACAGGGGTAGACCCCGGGGAGCTGTTTTTT. This encodes CASSLGVTGVDPGELFF.

The rearrangement uses TRBV10-3 and TRBJ2-6; unclear D gene. Germline values: CDR1 ENHRY, CDR2 SYGVKD. The CDR3 covers 13 residues. With 8 bases removed from V and 2 bases from J, the gap between germline ends came to 7 bases. CDR3: CAISTAGANVLTF. Here the CDR3 DNA reads TGTGCCATCTCGACTGCTGGGGCCAACGTCCTGACTTTC.

Note on this clone: The sample holds other DNA sequences that translate to the same CDR3. The rearrangement joins TRBV19 to TRBJ2-2, with D perhaps matching TRBD2 (5 bases). Germline CDR1 and CDR2: LNHDA and SQIVND (reference sequence). V was shortened by 1 base and J by 2 bases, with 8 bases between the two germline ends. This CDR3 is 15 amino acids long. CDR3 sequence: CASSIGAANTGELFF. The CDR3 region has the DNA TGTGCCAGTAGTATAGGAGCGGCTAACACCGGGGAGCTGTTTTTT.

V gene TRBV10-3 combines with J gene TRBJ2-5, with D maybe TRBD1 (6 bases). V lost 5 bases and J lost 0, with 7 bases in between. CDR1 is ENHRY and CDR2 is SYGVKD in the germline V gene. This CDR3 comprises 13 residues. The chain's CDR3 is CAISHRDQETQYF. The CDR3 DNA reads as TGTGCCATCAGTCACAGGGACCAAGAGACCCAGTACTTC.

The genes are TRBV28 and TRBJ2-3; possibly TRBD2 for D (7 bases). V lost 5 bases and J 5 bases, leaving 20 bases between the germline ends. CDR3 length equals 16 residues. CDR1 and CDR2 from the germline V gene are MDHEN and SYDVKM. The CDR3 nucleotides read TGTGCCAGCAGTCCCTGGGGGAGGGGGATAATAGATACGCAGTATTTT. It codes for CASSPWGRGIIDTQYF.

Only one count was recorded for this clone. The V gene is TRBV27, the J gene TRBJ1-2; D is undetermined. This CDR3 has 13 residues. Trimming removed 5 bases at V and 1 base at J, with 8 bases between. Germline V lookup: CDR1 MNHEY, CDR2 SMNVEV (reference sequence). The CDR3 DNA is TGTGCCAGCAGTGGAACAGTTAACTATGGCTACACCTTC. This codes for CASSGTVNYGYTF.

J is TRBJ2-5 and V is TRBV29-1, with TRBD1 identical over 8 bases. This CDR3 is built from 14 residues. The junction had 11 bases not matched to a gene; V was cut back by 7 bases and J by 4 bases. Germline lookup yields CDR1 SQVTM and CDR2 ANQGSEA. The DNA for the CDR3 is TGCAGCGCCTCCTGGACAGGGTCTCGAGAGACCCAGTACTTC. This sequence encodes CSASWTGSRETQYF.

The J gene is TRBJ1-2, the V gene TRBV7-9, with no clear D. The CDR3 length is 15 residues. V gave up 0 bases and J gave up 0 bases, with 8 bases separating them. Germline CDR1 is SEHNR and CDR2 is FQNEAQ (reference sequence). For the CDR3, the DNA is TGTGCCAGCAGCTTAGCTCGGACGCCTAACTATGGCTACACCTTC. This encodes CASSLARTPNYGYTF.

The chain carries TRBV15 and TRBJ2-1; the D is unclear. The CDR3 covers 15 residues. The germline V gene has CDR1 LNHNV and CDR2 YYDKDF (reference sequence). V lost 1 base and J lost 5, with 12 bases in between. The CDR3 DNA reads TGTGCCACCAGCAGAGGGATCGCATCTAACAATGAGCAGTTCTTC. This sequence encodes CATSRGIASNNEQFF. The full variable domain, with the rest looked up from reference TRBV15 and TRBJ2-1, is DAMVIQNPRYQVTQFGKPVTLSCSQTLNHNVMYWYQQKSSQAPKLLFHYYDKDFNNEADTPDNFQSRRPNTSFCFLDIRSPGLGDTAMYLCATSRGIASNNEQFFGPGTRLTVL.

Points on this clone: Distinct nucleotide sequences in the sample also encode this CDR3. The chain carries TRBV18 and TRBJ1-5; maybe TRBD1 (6 bases). This CDR3 is 14 amino acids long. Germline CDR1 reads KGHSH; CDR2 reads LQKENI. The V end lost 6 bases, the J end lost 4 bases, and 13 bases lay between the germline ends. The CDR3 DNA is TGTGCCAGCTCGCCGACAGGACAAAATCAGCCCCAGCATTTT. Translating gives CASSPTGQNQPQHF. Complete variable domain (other parts from reference TRBV18 and TRBJ1-5): NAGVMQNPRHLVRRRGQEARLRCSPMKGHSHVYWYRQLPEEGLKFMVYLQKENIIDESGMPKERFSAEFPKEGPSILRIQQVVRGDSAAYFCASSPTGQNQPQHFGDGTRLSIL.

The genes are TRBV7-2 and TRBJ1-5; the D is unclear. Trimming left V 0 bases short and J 9 bases short, with 12 bases between. The V gene's germline CDR1 is SGHTA and CDR2 FQGNSA. The CDR3 loop spans 14 amino acids. CDR3 region: CASSLAPGSTPQHF. The DNA for the CDR3 is TGTGCCAGCAGCTTAGCTCCGGGTTCGACGCCCCAGCATTTT.

The chain is built from TRBV5-5 and TRBJ2-1, with D perhaps TRBD1 (6 bases). The CDR3 consists of 14 residues. Trimming pared 1 base from V and 5 bases from J, leaving 10 bases between. Germline V CDR1 and CDR2: SGHKS, YYEKEE (reference sequence). CDR3 in DNA: TGTGCCAGCAGCTTGCCCCGACAGGACAATGAGCAGTTCTTC. It encodes CASSLPRQDNEQFF.

The rearrangement links TRBV28 to TRBJ2-7; D call uncertain. Germline V gene data show CDR1 as MDHEN and CDR2 as SYDVKM. This CDR3 has 13 amino acids. Trimming left V 2 bases short and J 6 bases short, with 11 bases between. The CDR3 region has the DNA TGTGCCAGCAGTTTAAGCCCCGACCGCGAGCAGTACTTC. Translation gives CASSLSPDREQYF.